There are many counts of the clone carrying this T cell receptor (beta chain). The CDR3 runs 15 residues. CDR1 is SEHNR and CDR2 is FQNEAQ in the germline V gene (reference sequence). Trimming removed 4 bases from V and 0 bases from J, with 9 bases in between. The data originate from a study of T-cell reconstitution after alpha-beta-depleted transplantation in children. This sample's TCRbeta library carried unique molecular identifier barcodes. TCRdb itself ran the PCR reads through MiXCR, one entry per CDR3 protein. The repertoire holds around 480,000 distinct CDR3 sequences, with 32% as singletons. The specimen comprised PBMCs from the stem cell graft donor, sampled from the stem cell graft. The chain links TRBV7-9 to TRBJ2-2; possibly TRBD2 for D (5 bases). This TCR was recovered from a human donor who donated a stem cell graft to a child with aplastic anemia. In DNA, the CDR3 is TGTGCCAGCAGCTCCGGAGGTCCGAACACCGGGGAGCTGTTTTTT. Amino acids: CASSSGGPNTGELFF.